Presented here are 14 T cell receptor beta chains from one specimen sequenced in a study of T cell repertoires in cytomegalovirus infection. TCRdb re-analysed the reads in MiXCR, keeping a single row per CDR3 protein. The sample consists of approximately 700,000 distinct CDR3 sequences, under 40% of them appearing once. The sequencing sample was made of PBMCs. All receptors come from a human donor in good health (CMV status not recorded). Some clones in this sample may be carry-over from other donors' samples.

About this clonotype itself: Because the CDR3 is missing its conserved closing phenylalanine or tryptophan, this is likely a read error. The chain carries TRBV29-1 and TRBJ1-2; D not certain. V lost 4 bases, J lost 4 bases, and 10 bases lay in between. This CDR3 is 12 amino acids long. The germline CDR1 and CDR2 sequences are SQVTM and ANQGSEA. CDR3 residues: CSVVAFSYGYTL. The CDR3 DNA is TGCAGCGTTGTGGCGTTCAGCTATGGCTACACCTTA.

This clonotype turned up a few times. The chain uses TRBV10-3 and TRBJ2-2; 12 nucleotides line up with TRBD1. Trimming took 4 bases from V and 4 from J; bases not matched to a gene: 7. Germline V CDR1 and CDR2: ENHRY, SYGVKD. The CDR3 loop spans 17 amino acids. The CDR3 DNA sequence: TGTGCCATCAGTGGCGCGGGACAGGGGGCGCCCACCGGGGAGCTGTTTTTT. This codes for CAISGAGQGAPTGELFF.

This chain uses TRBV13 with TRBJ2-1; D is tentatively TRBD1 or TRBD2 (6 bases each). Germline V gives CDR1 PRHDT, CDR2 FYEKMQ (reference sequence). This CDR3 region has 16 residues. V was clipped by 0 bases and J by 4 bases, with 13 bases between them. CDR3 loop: CASSLGGASVYNEQFF. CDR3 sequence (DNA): TGTGCCAGCAGCTTAGGGGGGGCTAGCGTTTACAATGAGCAGTTCTTC.

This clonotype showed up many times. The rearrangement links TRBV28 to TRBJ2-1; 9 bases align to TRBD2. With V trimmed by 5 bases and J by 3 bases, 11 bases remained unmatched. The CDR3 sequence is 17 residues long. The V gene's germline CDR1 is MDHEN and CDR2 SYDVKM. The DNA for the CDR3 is TGTGCCAGCAGTATCCCGGGACTAGCCGACGACTACAATGAGCAGTTCTTC. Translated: CASSIPGLADDYNEQFF.

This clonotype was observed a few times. The DNA for the CDR3 is TGTGCCAGCAGTTACCTTTCAGGGGGTCCAGATACGCAGTATTTT. Translated: CASSYLSGGPDTQYF. The chain carries TRBV6-6 and TRBJ2-3; TRBD1 aligns across 7 bases. The germline CDR1 and CDR2 sequences are MNHNY and SVGAGI (reference sequence). V trimming: 2 bases; J trimming: 4 bases; junction bases outside the gene matches: 6. The CDR3 is 15 amino acids.

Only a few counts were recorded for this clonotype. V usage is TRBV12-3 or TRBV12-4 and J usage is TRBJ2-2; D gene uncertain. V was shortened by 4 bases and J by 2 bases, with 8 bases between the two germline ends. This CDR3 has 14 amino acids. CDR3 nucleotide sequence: TGTGCCAGCAGTTCCTCTACTAACACCGGGGAGCTGTTTTTT. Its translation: CASSSSTNTGELFF.

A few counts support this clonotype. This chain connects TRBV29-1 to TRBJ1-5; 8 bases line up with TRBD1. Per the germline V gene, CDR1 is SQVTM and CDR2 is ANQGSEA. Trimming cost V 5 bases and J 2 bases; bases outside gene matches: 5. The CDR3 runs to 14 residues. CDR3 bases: TGCAGCGTTCCCGGACAGGGCGGCAATCAGCCCCAGCATTTT. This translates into CSVPGQGGNQPQHF.

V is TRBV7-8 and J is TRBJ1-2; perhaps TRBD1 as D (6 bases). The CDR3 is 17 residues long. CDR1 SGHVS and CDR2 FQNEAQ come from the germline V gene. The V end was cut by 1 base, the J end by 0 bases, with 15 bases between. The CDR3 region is CASSLDSWTAANYGYTF. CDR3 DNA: TGTGCCAGCAGCTTAGATTCGTGGACAGCTGCTAACTATGGCTACACCTTC.

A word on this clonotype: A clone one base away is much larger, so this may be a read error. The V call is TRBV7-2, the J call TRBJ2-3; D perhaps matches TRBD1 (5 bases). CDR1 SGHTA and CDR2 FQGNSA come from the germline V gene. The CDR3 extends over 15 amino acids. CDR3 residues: CSSSPQGRSTDTQYF. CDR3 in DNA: TGTTCCAGCAGCCCCCAGGGTAGGAGCACAGATACGCAGTATTTT.

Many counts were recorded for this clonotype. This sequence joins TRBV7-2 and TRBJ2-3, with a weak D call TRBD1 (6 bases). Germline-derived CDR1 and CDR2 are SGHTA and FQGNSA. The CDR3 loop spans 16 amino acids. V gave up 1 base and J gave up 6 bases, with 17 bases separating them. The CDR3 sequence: CASSLETGRVWDTQYF. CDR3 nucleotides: TGTGCCAGCAGCTTAGAAACAGGGCGTGTATGGGATACGCAGTATTTT.

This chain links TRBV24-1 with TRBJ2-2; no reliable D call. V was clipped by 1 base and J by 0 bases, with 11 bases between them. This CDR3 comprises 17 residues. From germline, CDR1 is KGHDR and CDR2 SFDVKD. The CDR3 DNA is TGTGCCACCAGTGATTTAAGACGCACACCGAACACCGGGGAGCTGTTTTTT. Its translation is CATSDLRRTPNTGELFF.

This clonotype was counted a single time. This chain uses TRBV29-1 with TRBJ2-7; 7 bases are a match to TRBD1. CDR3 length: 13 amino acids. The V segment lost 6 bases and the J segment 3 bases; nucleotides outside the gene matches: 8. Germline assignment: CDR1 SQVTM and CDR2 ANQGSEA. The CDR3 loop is CSVMDRDSYEQYF. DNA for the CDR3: TGCAGCGTGATGGATCGGGACAGCTACGAGCAGTACTTC.

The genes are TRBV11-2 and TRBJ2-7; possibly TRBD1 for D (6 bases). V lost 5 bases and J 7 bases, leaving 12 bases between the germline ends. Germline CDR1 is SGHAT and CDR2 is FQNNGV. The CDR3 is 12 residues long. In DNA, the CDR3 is TGTGCCAGCAGCGTGGGGGCTGGAGAGCAGTACTTC. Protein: CASSVGAGEQYF.

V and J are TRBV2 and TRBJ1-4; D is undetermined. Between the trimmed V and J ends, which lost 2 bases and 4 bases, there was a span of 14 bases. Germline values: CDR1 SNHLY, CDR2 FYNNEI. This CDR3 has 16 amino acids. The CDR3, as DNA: TGTGCCAGCAGTGAATTGTCAGGAAGAGATAATGAAAAACTGTTTTTT. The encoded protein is CASSELSGRDNEKLFF.